This TCR beta chain was recovered during a study of blood T cell repertoires in COVID-19. Study context: Collection of acute and convalescent COVID-19 samples took place in the United States, Italy and Spain. Sample material is recorded as cDNA or gDNA derived from T cells, B-cell-depleted T cells, or PBMCs.

The recovered donors of Cohort 3 showed two negative PCRs, clearance, or symptom resolution. Profiled with immunoSEQ multiplex PCR; TCRdb holds only in-frame clones, not every one. The profile shows a few hundred thousand clones, about nine tenths of them singletons. Trimming cost V 4 bases and J 4 bases; bases outside gene matches: 8. CDR3 length: 14 amino acids. Germline CDR1 SGHNT, CDR2 YYREEE (reference sequence). This clonotype originated in a woman in her late teens or twenties who had recovered from COVID-19. The chain has TRBV5-4 and TRBJ2-7, with 7 bases fitting TRBD1. The sample consisted of PBMCs or T cells enriched from blood (not recorded which). CDR3 DNA sequence: TGTGCCAGCAGCAAAGGGACAGCCTTATACGAGCAGTACTTC. This translates into CASSKGTALYEQYF.